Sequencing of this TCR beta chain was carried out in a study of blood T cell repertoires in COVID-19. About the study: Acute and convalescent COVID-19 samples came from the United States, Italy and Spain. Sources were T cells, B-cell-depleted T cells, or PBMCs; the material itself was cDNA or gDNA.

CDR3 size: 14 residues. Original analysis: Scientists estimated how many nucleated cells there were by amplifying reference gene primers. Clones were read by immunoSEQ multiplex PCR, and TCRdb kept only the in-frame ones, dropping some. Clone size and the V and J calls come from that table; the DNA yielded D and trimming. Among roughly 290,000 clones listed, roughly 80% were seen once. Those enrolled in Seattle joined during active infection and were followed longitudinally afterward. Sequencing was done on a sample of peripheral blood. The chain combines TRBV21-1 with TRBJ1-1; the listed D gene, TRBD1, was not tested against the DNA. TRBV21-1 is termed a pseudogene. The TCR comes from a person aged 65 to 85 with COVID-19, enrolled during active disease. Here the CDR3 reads CASSKLNSHTEAFF. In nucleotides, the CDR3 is TGTGCCAGCAGCAAACTCAACAGCCACACTGAAGCTTTCTTT.